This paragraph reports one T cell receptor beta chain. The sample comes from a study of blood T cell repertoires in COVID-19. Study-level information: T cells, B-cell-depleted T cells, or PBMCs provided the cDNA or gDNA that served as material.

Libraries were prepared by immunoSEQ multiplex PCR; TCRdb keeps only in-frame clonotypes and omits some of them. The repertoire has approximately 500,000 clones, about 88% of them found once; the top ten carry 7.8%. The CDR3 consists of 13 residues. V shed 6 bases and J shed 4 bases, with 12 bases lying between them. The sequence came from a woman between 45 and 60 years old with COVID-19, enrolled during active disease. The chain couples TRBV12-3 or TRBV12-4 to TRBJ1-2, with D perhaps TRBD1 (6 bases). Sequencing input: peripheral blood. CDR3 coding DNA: TGTGCCAGCAGCCCCACAGGGATCTATGGCTACACCTTC. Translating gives CASSPTGIYGYTF.